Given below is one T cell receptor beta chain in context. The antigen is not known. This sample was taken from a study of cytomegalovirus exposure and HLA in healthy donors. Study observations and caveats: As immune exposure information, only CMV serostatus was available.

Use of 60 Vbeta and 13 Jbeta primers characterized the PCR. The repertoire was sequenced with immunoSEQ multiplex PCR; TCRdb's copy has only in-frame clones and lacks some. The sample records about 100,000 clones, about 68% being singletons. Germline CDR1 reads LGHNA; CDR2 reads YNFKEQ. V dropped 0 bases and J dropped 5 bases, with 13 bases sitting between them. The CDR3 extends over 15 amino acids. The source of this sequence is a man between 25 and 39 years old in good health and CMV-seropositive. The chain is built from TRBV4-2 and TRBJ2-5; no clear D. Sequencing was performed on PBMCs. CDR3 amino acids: CASSQDRGFLETQYF. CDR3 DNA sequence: TGTGCCAGCAGCCAAGATCGAGGCTTTCTGGAGACCCAGTACTTC.